This passage covers 28 T cell receptor beta chains from one sample sequenced in a study of spatial heterogeneity in lung cancer. Time point reported: sample taken at primary tumor resection. Unsorted whole RNA from tumor, nontumor lung or frozen PBMC underwent sequencing. TCRdb used MiXCR to reprocess the 5' RACE reads, holding one entry per CDR3 protein. The table includes roughly 91,000 distinct CDR3 sequences, approximately 21% detected once. This material consisted of PBMCs, taken at surgery. The receptors shown here come from a male donor with early-stage non-small cell lung cancer.

This clonotype came up a few times. The chain joins TRBV7-6 to TRBJ2-2; TRBD1 matches 8 bases. Germline V gene data show CDR1 as SGHVS and CDR2 as FNYEAQ. This CDR3 region has 16 residues. The junction had 5 bases not matched to a gene; V was cut back by 4 bases and J by 1 base. Here the CDR3 reads CASSSQGAGNTGELFF. The CDR3 region has the DNA TGTGCCAGCAGCTCGCAGGGGGCCGGGAACACCGGGGAGCTGTTTTTT.

The chain has TRBV2 and TRBJ1-6; no firm D call. CDR3 length: 14 residues. Germline V lookup: CDR1 SNHLY, CDR2 FYNNEI. The V gene lost 7 bases and the J gene lost 3 bases, with 10 bases spanning the gap. The CDR3 DNA follows: TGTGCCAGCATGATTCTCAGCTATAATTCACCCCTCCACTTT. Encoded protein: CASMILSYNSPLHF. Combining the CDR3 with reference TRBV2 and TRBJ1-6 gives the whole variable domain EPEVTQTPSHQVTQMGQEVILRCVPISNHLYFYWYRQILGQKVEFLVSFYNNEISEKSEIFDDQFSVERPDGSNFTLKIRSTKLEDSAMYFCASMILSYNSPLHFGNGTRLTVT.

There are a few counts of this clonotype. This sequence joins TRBV30 and TRBJ2-2; 7 bases are a match to TRBD1. The germline CDR1 and CDR2 sequences are GTSNPN and SVGIG (reference sequence). This CDR3 contains 12 residues. The V segment lost 5 bases and the J segment 7 bases; nucleotides outside the gene matches: 4. CDR3 amino acids: CAWGTGVGELFF. CDR3 DNA: TGTGCCTGGGGCACAGGGGTCGGGGAGCTGTTTTTT.

This clonotype has a count of ten or more. The V and J genes are TRBV7-8 and TRBJ2-3; TRBD2 agrees at 10 bases. The CDR3 is 16 residues long. V lost 5 bases to trimming and J lost 2 bases; unmatched junction nucleotides: 7. Germline-derived CDR1 and CDR2 are SGHVS and FQNEAQ. CDR3 sequence reads: CASSQGLAGATDTQYF. In nucleotides, the CDR3 is TGTGCCAGCAGCCAAGGGCTAGCGGGAGCCACAGATACGCAGTATTTT.

As for this clonotype: A much larger clonotype is one base distant, so this may be a read error. The chain uses TRBV14 and TRBJ1-2; no reliable D call. The CDR3 spans 13 residues. Germline V gene data show CDR1 as SGHDN and CDR2 as FVKESK. Here the CDR3 DNA reads TGTGCCAGCAGACTAAGCGGTAGTTATGGCTACTCCTTC. It yields the protein CASRLSGSYGYSF.

This clonotype was seen a few times. The rearrangement links TRBV6-5 to TRBJ2-7; the match to TRBD1 covers 9 bases. The CDR3 loop spans 15 amino acids. Germline lookup yields CDR1 MNHEY and CDR2 SVGAGI. Trimming at V came to 5 bases and at J to 3 bases, leaving 8 bases not matched to a gene. CDR3 protein: CASSRGTGTYYEQYF. The CDR3 DNA is TGTGCCAGCAGTAGAGGGACAGGGACATACTACGAGCAGTACTTC.

The rearrangement joins TRBV5-5 to TRBJ2-1; 8 bases map to TRBD2. V gave up 5 bases and J gave up 5 bases; unmatched junction bases: 6. Germline CDR1 reads SGHKS; CDR2 reads YYEKEE (reference sequence). CDR3 length: 14 residues. The CDR3 loop reads CASRSGLGDNEQFF. In nucleotides, the CDR3 is TGTGCCAGCAGGTCGGGACTAGGGGACAATGAGCAGTTCTTC.

Ten or more counts support this clonotype. This chain uses TRBV21-1 with TRBJ1-5. TRBV21-1 is designated a pseudogene. CDR3 size: 18 residues. CDR3 region: CASSKARQLRVSNQPQHF. The CDR3 DNA reads TGTGCCAGCAGCAAAGCGCGACAATTGCGGGTAAGCAATCAGCCCCAGCATTTT.

This clonotype was counted at least ten times. The chain is built from TRBV3-1 and TRBJ2-1; D not certain. From germline, CDR1 is LGHDT and CDR2 YNNKEL (reference sequence). The CDR3 consists of 12 residues. V lost 2 bases and J lost 7, with 6 bases in between. The chain's CDR3 is CASSQTANEQFF. The CDR3 DNA follows: TGTGCCAGCAGCCAAACAGCTAATGAGCAGTTCTTC.

V and J are TRBV7-9 and TRBJ2-5, with TRBD2 identical over 10 bases. The CDR3 runs to 14 residues. V was clipped by 4 bases and J by 4 bases; unmatched bases: 3. Germline V gene lookup returns CDR1 SEHNR and CDR2 FQNEAQ (reference sequence). In DNA, the CDR3 is TGTGCCAGCAGCTCTACTAGCGGGACAGAGACCCAGTACTTC. Its translation is CASSSTSGTETQYF.

This clonotype is medium-sized in the sample. This chain connects TRBV11-2 to TRBJ2-4; 7 nucleotides line up with TRBD1. V lost 1 base to trimming and J lost 3 bases; unmatched junction nucleotides: 3. The CDR3 has 15 amino acids. CDR1 SGHAT and CDR2 FQNNGV come from the germline V gene. The CDR3 is CASSLVWTGKNIQYF. The CDR3 region has the DNA TGTGCCAGCAGCTTAGTGTGGACAGGCAAAAACATTCAGTACTTC.

This clonotype was found a few times. The chain uses TRBV5-4 and TRBJ1-5, with 9 nucleotides matching TRBD1. In germline, CDR1 is SGHNT, CDR2 YYREEE (reference sequence). Trimming cost V 4 bases and J 7 bases; bases outside gene matches: 3. The CDR3 is made up of 13 amino acids. DNA of the CDR3: TGTGCCAGCAGCACAGGGGGCGGACAGCCCCAGCATTTT. Protein sequence: CASSTGGGQPQHF.

The chain couples TRBV20-1 to TRBJ2-3, with 10 bases that match TRBD2. From germline, CDR1 is DFQATT and CDR2 SNEGSKA (reference sequence). Trimming at V came to 4 bases and at J to 2 bases, leaving 6 bases not matched to a gene. CDR3 length equals 15 residues. CDR3 in amino acids: CSATLAGANTDTQYF. The CDR3 DNA is TGCAGTGCTACCCTAGCGGGGGCGAACACAGATACGCAGTATTTT.

This clonotype has more than one count but fewer than ten. The V call is TRBV20-1, the J call TRBJ2-1, with D perhaps matching TRBD1 or TRBD2 (5 bases each). Trimming took 3 bases from V and 6 from J, leaving 18 bases between them. Germline V gene sequence: CDR1 DFQATT, CDR2 SNEGSKA (reference sequence). CDR3 length: 15 amino acids. CDR3 sequence (DNA): TGCAGTGCTAGGGTGGGACCTACCGCCCCCAATGAGCAGTTCTTC. Translated: CSARVGPTAPNEQFF.

The chain combines TRBV6-2 or TRBV6-3 with TRBJ2-1; D is unclear. In germline, CDR1 is MNHEY, CDR2 SVGEGT. Between the trimmed V and J ends, which lost 5 bases and 3 bases, there was a span of 14 bases. The CDR3 sequence is 15 residues long. CDR3 bases: TGTGCCAGCAGTCCCCAGACGCCTCACTACAATGAGCAGTTCTTC. It specifies CASSPQTPHYNEQFF.

V usage is TRBV11-2 and J usage is TRBJ2-1, with 10 bases aligning to TRBD2. V shed 8 bases, J shed 2 bases, and the junction held 3 bases outside the gene matches. The germline V gene has CDR1 SGHAT and CDR2 FQNNGV. The CDR3 is made up of 14 amino acids. The CDR3 sequence: CASCLAGAYNEQFF. As DNA, the CDR3 is TGTGCCAGCTGTCTAGCGGGGGCCTACAATGAGCAGTTCTTC.

This clonotype appeared a few times. The J gene is TRBJ1-5, the V gene TRBV10-3; D may be TRBD1 (6 bases). This CDR3 is built from 13 residues. V dropped 9 bases and J dropped 3 bases, with 12 bases sitting between them. Germline CDR1 and CDR2: ENHRY and SYGVKD. The CDR3 sequence is CAIKGGFNQPQHF. The CDR3 DNA sequence: TGTGCCATTAAAGGGGGGTTCAATCAGCCCCAGCATTTT.

This clonotype occurred a few times. CDR3 sequence (DNA): TGTGCCAGCGGATCCGGGACCGATTTTAACTATGGCTACACCTTC. It specifies CASGSGTDFNYGYTF. The chain has TRBV12-3 or TRBV12-4 and TRBJ1-2, with a weak D call TRBD1 (5 bases). The CDR3 loop spans 15 amino acids. The V and J ends lost 8 bases and 1 base respectively, with 17 bases between them.

This clonotype was seen at least ten times. The chain uses TRBV20-1 and TRBJ2-4, with TRBD2 identical over 14 bases. The ends lost 6 bases at V and 0 bases at J; junction bases unmatched: 7. The CDR3 covers 17 residues. Germline V gene data show CDR1 as DFQATT and CDR2 as SNEGSKA (reference sequence). CDR3 sequence (DNA): TGCAGTGCCCCTGGACTAGCGGGGGGCCCAGCCAAAAACATTCAGTACTTC. Translation gives CSAPGLAGGPAKNIQYF.

The genes are TRBV18 and TRBJ2-7; possibly TRBD1 or TRBD2 for D (5 bases each). Germline V gene data show CDR1 as KGHSH and CDR2 as LQKENI. The CDR3 covers 13 residues. V was clipped by 5 bases and J by 7 bases, with 15 bases between them. The CDR3 loop reads CASSVGTAREQYF. As DNA, the CDR3 is TGTGCCAGCTCAGTCGGGACGGCCCGGGAGCAGTACTTC.

Many counts were recorded for this clonotype. This chain uses TRBV19 with TRBJ2-7, with D maybe TRBD2 (6 bases). Trimming cost V 2 bases and J 12 bases, with 11 bases left between them. The CDR3 spans 11 residues. Germline V CDR1 and CDR2: LNHDA, SQIVND (reference sequence). CDR3 DNA: TGTGCCAGTAGTATATCCGGGAGTTTGTACTTC. Protein product: CASSISGSLYF.

The chain has TRBV20-1 and TRBJ1-2; D uncertain. This CDR3 contains 13 residues. V shed 2 bases and J shed 0 bases, with 7 bases lying between them. CDR1 is DFQATT, CDR2 SNEGSKA, per germline (reference sequence). CDR3 amino acids: CSARWPSNYGYTF. DNA of the CDR3: TGCAGTGCTAGATGGCCGTCTAACTATGGCTACACCTTC.

V and J are TRBV6-5 and TRBJ2-1, with TRBD2 matching 8 bases. J lost 12 bases, V lost 0 bases, and 7 bases had no gene match. Germline V CDR1 and CDR2: MNHEY, SVGAGI. This CDR3 has 14 amino acids. CDR3: CASSYSSGGGRQFF. In DNA, the CDR3 is TGTGCCAGCAGTTACTCGTCCGGGGGGGGGCGGCAGTTCTTC.

The V call is TRBV27, the J call TRBJ2-5; TRBD2 agrees at 9 bases. Looked up from germline, CDR1 is MNHEY and CDR2 is SMNVEV (reference sequence). CDR3 length equals 16 residues. Trimming removed 4 bases from V and 1 base from J; junction bases left unmatched: 7. DNA for the CDR3: TGTGCCAGCAGTTCGATAGCGGGAGTAGCCCAAGAGACCCAGTACTTC. Protein sequence: CASSSIAGVAQETQYF.

This clonotype was observed a few times. This sequence joins TRBV27 and TRBJ2-5; D is ambiguous. The CDR3 is made up of 13 amino acids. Germline V gene sequence: CDR1 MNHEY, CDR2 SMNVEV (reference sequence). V dropped 2 bases and J dropped 5 bases, with 9 bases sitting between them. The CDR3 DNA reads TGTGCCAGCAGTTTAGGCGGTGGGGAGACCCAGTACTTC. The encoded protein is CASSLGGGETQYF.

V is TRBV5-4 and J is TRBJ2-5; 8 bases are shared with TRBD1. The CDR3 runs to 16 residues. Germline values: CDR1 SGHNT, CDR2 YYREEE (reference sequence). J gave up 6 bases and V 1 base, and 11 bases lay outside the gene matches. The CDR3 loop reads CASSLFVGQGEKTQYF. CDR3 nucleotide sequence: TGTGCCAGCAGCTTGTTTGTAGGACAGGGAGAAAAGACCCAGTACTTC.

This clonotype was picked up a small number of times. V is TRBV5-1 and J is TRBJ2-1; tentative D call: TRBD1 (6 bases). The CDR3 has 15 amino acids. V dropped 3 bases and J dropped 1 base, with 11 bases sitting between them. CDR1 is SGHRS and CDR2 is YFSETQ in the germline V gene. CDR3 protein: CASSYRGSSYNEQFF. DNA for the CDR3: TGCGCCAGCAGCTATAGGGGGAGTTCCTACAATGAGCAGTTCTTC.

This chain uses TRBV7-2 with TRBJ1-1; 7 bases match TRBD1. CDR1 and CDR2 from the germline V gene are SGHTA and FQGNSA. The CDR3 has 16 amino acids. V lost 0 bases and J lost 1; bases outside the gene matches: 5. CDR3 region: CASSLAVGQPNTEAFF. DNA of the CDR3: TGTGCCAGCAGCTTAGCCGTGGGACAGCCGAACACTGAAGCTTTCTTT.